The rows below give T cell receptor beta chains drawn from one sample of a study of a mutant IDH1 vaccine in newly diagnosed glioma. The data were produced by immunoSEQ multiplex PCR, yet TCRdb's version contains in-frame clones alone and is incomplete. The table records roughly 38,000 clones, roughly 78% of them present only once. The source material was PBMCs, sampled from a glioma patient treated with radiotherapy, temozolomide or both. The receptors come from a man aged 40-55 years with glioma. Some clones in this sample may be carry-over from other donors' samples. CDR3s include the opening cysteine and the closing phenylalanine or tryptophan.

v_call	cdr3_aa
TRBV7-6	CASSSRQGRGQPQHF
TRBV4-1	CASSQDFQGVNTEAFF
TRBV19	CASTSPIDRTIYGYTF
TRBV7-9	CASSLSGTGVGEQYF
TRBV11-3	CASSCPGGWF
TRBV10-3	CATWGIGQPQHF
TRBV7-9	CASSNRGGPEAFF
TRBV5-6	CASSLGRWNEQFF
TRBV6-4	CASSEARNTEAFF
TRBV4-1	CASSQVRRGGEKLFF
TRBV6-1	CASSYSPTGDYEQYF
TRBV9	CASSVAVERTEAFF
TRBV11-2	CASSLAYRGENTEAFF
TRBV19	CASSTPGVTDTEAFF
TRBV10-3	CAISESGDSEFYGYTF
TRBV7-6	CASSFSDNQPQHF
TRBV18	CASSPRDPGTEAFF
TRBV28	CASSLLQGYDNQPQHF
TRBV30	CAWSAGQGGGDGYTF
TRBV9	CASSVNGSRKETQYF
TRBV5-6	CASSLAAKGSTDTQYF
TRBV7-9	CASSLGRNNSPLHF
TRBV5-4	CASSFVENTGELFF
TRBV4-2	CASSQDWRGGDGYTF
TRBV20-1	CSARGMTEAFF
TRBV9	CASSQGDGQPQHF
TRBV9	CASSVDLGHSTDTQYF
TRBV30	CASSGTGGGQPQHF
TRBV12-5	CASGLGTGFGGNTIYF
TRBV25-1	CASSESAIKSSTDTQYF
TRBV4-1	CASSVRDRGGTEAFF
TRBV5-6	CASSRDRVWTEAFF
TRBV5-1	CASSPMGADGYTF
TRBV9	CASSVGLNTGELFF
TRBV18	CASLAGSTDTQYF
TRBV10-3	CAIGATEDTGELFF
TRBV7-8	CASSLGVEGLITDTQYF
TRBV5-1	CASSERRASGVETQYF